This TCR beta chain was found in a study of CD8+ T cells in alopecia areata. Extracted RNA was reverse transcribed into cDNA, the sequencing template. Libraries were prepared by immunoSEQ multiplex PCR; TCRdb keeps only in-frame clonotypes and omits some of them. The table has 3,500 to 4,500 clones, roughly 60% seen once. Per germline, CDR1 LNHDA and CDR2 SQIVND (reference sequence). The length of the CDR3 is 15 residues. Trimming at V came to 5 bases and at J to 2 bases, leaving 5 bases not matched to a gene. Study observations and caveats: Alphabeta T cells residing in normal skin are also sequenced in scalp samples. Both scalp clonality and the expanded CD8+ clones among the top 100 showed a significant decrease with tofacitinib.

This clone was seen a few times. Its antigen is not identified. The sample holds other DNA sequences that translate to the same CDR3. Documented treatment: oral pan-JAK inhibitor, 5-10 mg twice daily. In alopecia areata patients, both lesional scalp punch biopsies and peripheral blood were collected. V usage is TRBV19 and J usage is TRBJ1-5; 8 nucleotides match TRBD1. Material: skin, obtained at approximately week 36, from a patient treated with tofacitinib. The clonotype comes from a human donor with alopecia areata. CDR3 DNA: TGTGCCAGTAGTGACACAGGGGGTGGCAATCAGCCCCAGCATTTT. It is translated as CASSDTGGGNQPQHF.